These T cell receptor beta chains were read from a single sample in a study of T-cell reconstitution after alpha-beta-depleted transplantation in children. One entry per CDR3 protein, called by TCRdb with MiXCR from the PCR reads. Of more than 550,000 distinct CDR3 sequences listed, 10% to 13% are singletons. This sample comprised PBMCs from the stem cell graft donor, obtained from the stem cell graft. These receptors all stem from a human donor who donated a stem cell graft to a child with acute myeloid leukemia. Each CDR3 is given with its conserved first and last residue. The D gene is left open where the match is weak. A clone size is listed for some rows: how often the clone was seen (once, few, many), or a class if it is expanded.

>TRBD1|TRBV7-8|few|13|TRBJ1-2
TGTGCCAGCACCCTTGACAGGGGCTATGGCTACACCTTC
CASTLDRGYGYTF
>TRBD2|TRBV7-2|.|16|TRBJ2-7
TGTGCCAGCAGCTTGGAAGCGGGAGGGCCCTCGAACGAGCAGTACTTC
CASSLEAGGPSNEQYF
>.|TRBV20-1|few|17|TRBJ2-7
TGCAGTGCTAGAGACCGCCGACGCCCGGACGGGGTAGGAGAGCAGTACTTC
CSARDRRRPDGVGEQYF
>.|TRBV12-3/TRBV12-4|many|13|TRBJ2-3
TGTGCCAGCAGTTACCAGGGGTGGGATACGCAGTATTTT
CASSYQGWDTQYF
>.|TRBV4-2|few|16|TRBJ2-1
TGTGCCAGCAGCCATCACGCCGGGACTCGAAGGGATGAGCAGTTCTTC
CASSHHAGTRRDEQFF
>.|TRBV19|.|15|TRBJ1-5
TGTGCCAGTAGGATCGTAGGGGTCGGCAATCAGCCCCAGCATTTT
CASRIVGVGNQPQHF
>.|TRBV6-2/TRBV6-3|few|17|TRBJ2-2
TGTGCCAGCAGTTATGGCACCACACACGCCAACACCGGGGAGCTGTTTTTT
CASSYGTTHANTGELFF
>.|TRBV6-1|few|14|TRBJ1-1
TGTGCCAGCACCTTTGGATCATTGGGTTCTGAAGCTTTCTTT
CASTFGSLGSEAFF
>.|TRBV7-8|.|15|TRBJ1-1
TGTGCCAGCAGCCTACAGTTCAAGGGGAACACTGAAGCTTTCTTT
CASSLQFKGNTEAFF
>TRBD2|TRBV28|.|17|TRBJ2-7
TGTGCCAGCAGCCACCCCACCCCTGGGATAGCGGGAGACGAGCAGTACTTC
CASSHPTPGIAGDEQYF
>TRBD1|TRBV7-8|once|14|TRBJ1-2
TGTGCCAGCAGCGTACAGGGGGCGCCTATCGGCTACACCTTC
CASSVQGAPIGYTF
>TRBD1|TRBV30|.|20|TRBJ1-5
TGTGCCTGGAGTCCTATGACTAGAACAGGGGACCCTTATAGCAATCAGCCCCAGCATTTT
CAWSPMTRTGDPYSNQPQHF
>TRBD1|TRBV30|.|14|TRBJ2-3
TGTGCCTGGGGACAGGGGCATGGGACAGATACGCAGTATTTT
CAWGQGHGTDTQYF
>TRBD2|TRBV20-1|few|12|TRBJ2-1
TGCAGTGGACTAGCGGGAAGCAATGAGCAGTTCTTC
CSGLAGSNEQFF
>TRBD1|TRBV20-1|few|13|TRBJ1-1
TGCAGTGCTCCCCGGGACAGACGGACTGAAGCTTTCTTT
CSAPRDRRTEAFF
>TRBD2|TRBV3-1|few|14|TRBJ2-5
TGTGCCACTGCGGGCGGGAGATATCTAGAGACCCAGTACTTC
CATAGGRYLETQYF
>TRBD2|TRBV7-9|many|14|TRBJ2-7
TGTGCCAGCAGTTCCGGGACTAGGTCCTACGAGCAGTACTTC
CASSSGTRSYEQYF
>TRBD2|TRBV6-1|few|15|TRBJ2-7
TGTGCCAGCAGGGGGACTAGCCGGTCCTTCTACGAGCAGTACTTC
CASRGTSRSFYEQYF
>TRBD1|TRBV12-5|many|16|TRBJ2-7
TGTGCTAGTGGTTGGGACAGCCTCCTTTCTGCCTACGAGCAGTACTTC
CASGWDSLLSAYEQYF
>.|TRBV10-3|.|11|TRBJ2-5
TGTGCCACCCTCGAACGAGAGACCCAGTACTTC
CATLERETQYF
>TRBD2|TRBV20-1|few|15|TRBJ2-3
TGCAGTGCCCGCGAGGCCACTAGCGGTTCAGATACGCAGTATTTT
CSAREATSGSDTQYF
>.|TRBV24-1|few|14|TRBJ2-2
TGTGCCACCACCCCAGATCCCAACACCGGGGAGCTGTTTTTT
CATTPDPNTGELFF
>TRBD2|TRBV12-3/TRBV12-4|many|13|TRBJ2-3
TGTGCCAGCAGTAAGCGGGGGTGGGATACGCAGTATTTT
CASSKRGWDTQYF
>.|TRBV27|.|14|TRBJ1-1
TGTGCCAGACGTCGGGACGGGGAACGGACTGAAGCTTTCTTT
CARRRDGERTEAFF
>TRBD1|TRBV5-1|.|15|TRBJ2-2
TGCGCCAGCGCCCGGGACAGAACGAACACCGGGGAGCTGTTTTTT
CASARDRTNTGELFF
>.|TRBV6-1|few|14|TRBJ1-5
TGTGCCAGCAGCTGGGGAGCTGGCAATCAGCCCCAGCATTTT
CASSWGAGNQPQHF
>.|TRBV6-5|.|14|TRBJ1-2
TGTGCCAGCAGTTACGGCAGGGGTGGCTATGGCTACACCTTC
CASSYGRGGYGYTF
>TRBD2|TRBV6-2/TRBV6-3|many|17|TRBJ2-5
TGTGCCAGCAGTTACCTCCCGGGGGAGGGCCTAGGAGAGACCCAGTACTTC
CASSYLPGEGLGETQYF